The 28 T cell receptor beta chains below all came from one sample that was sequenced in a study of Graves' ophthalmopathy and Graves' hyperthyroidism. The authors amplified TCR beta CDR3 regions, and they did so from RNA transcripts for repertoire sequencing. Second-round multiplex PCR followed a first-round RT-PCR using HTBI primers. Each CDR3 protein gets one entry after TCRdb re-called the multiplex PCR reads with MiXCR. The sample lists about 550,000 distinct CDR3 sequences, about two fifths seen once, with roughly 4.5% in the top ten. Sample: peripheral blood or thyroid tissue (not recorded which). These receptors came from an adult man with Graves' hyperthyroidism.

In its sample, this clonotype was seen many times. J is TRBJ1-3 and V is TRBV5-5, with a weak D call TRBD1 (5 bases). CDR3 size: 15 residues. Germline lookup yields CDR1 SGHKS and CDR2 YYEKEE (reference sequence). V was shortened by 3 bases and J by 0 bases, with 10 bases between the two germline ends. In DNA, the CDR3 is TGTGCCAGCAGCTGGACAACTTACTCTGGAAACACCATATATTTT. Translation: CASSWTTYSGNTIYF.

This clonotype came up many times. The chain carries TRBV15 and TRBJ2-7; D tentatively fits TRBD1 or TRBD2 (5 bases each). The CDR3 consists of 14 residues. The V gene lost 5 bases and the J gene lost 2 bases, with 13 bases spanning the gap. CDR1 is LNHNV, CDR2 YYDKDF, per germline (reference sequence). CDR3 coding DNA: TGTGCCACCAGCTCTAGGGACGGCACCTACGAGCAGTACTTC. It translates to CATSSRDGTYEQYF.

This chain joins TRBV15 and TRBJ2-6, with D unresolved. Germline lookup yields CDR1 LNHNV and CDR2 YYDKDF (reference sequence). CDR3 size: 12 residues. V lost 1 base and J lost 5, with 0 bases in between. The DNA for the CDR3 is TGTGCCACCAGCAGAGGGGCCAACGTCCTGACTTTC. It codes for CATSRGANVLTF.

The chain uses TRBV2 and TRBJ2-5, with 10 bases identical to TRBD1. Germline V gives CDR1 SNHLY, CDR2 FYNNEI. The length of the CDR3 is 18 residues. V lost 4 bases and J lost 2; bases outside the gene matches: 13. DNA for the CDR3: TGTGCCAGCAGTGCCACACCCACGGGACAGGGGAGGCAAGAGACCCAGTACTTC. Translating it yields CASSATPTGQGRQETQYF.

This chain connects TRBV7-2 to TRBJ2-5; TRBD2 agrees at 8 bases. There are 13 residues in the CDR3. Germline CDR1 is SGHTA and CDR2 is FQGNSA. Trimming removed 5 bases from V and 7 bases from J; junction bases left unmatched: 6. CDR3 sequence reads: CASSRSGLATQYF. CDR3 nucleotides: TGTGCCAGCAGCCGTAGCGGACTAGCGACCCAGTACTTC. Combining the CDR3 with reference TRBV7-2 and TRBJ2-5 gives the whole variable domain GAGVSQSPSNKVTEKGKDVELRCDPISGHTALYWYRQSLGQGLEFLIYFQGNSAPDKSGLPSDRFSAERTGGSVSTLTIQRTQQEDSAVYLCASSRSGLATQYFGPGTRLLVL.

This chain connects TRBV20-1 to TRBJ1-4; unclear D gene. V was cut by 3 bases and J by 8 bases, with 13 bases left in between. CDR1 is DFQATT and CDR2 is SNEGSKA in the germline V gene (reference sequence). The CDR3 loop spans 13 amino acids. The CDR3 spells CSASGFRGEKLFF. CDR3 DNA: TGCAGTGCTAGCGGGTTCCGCGGGGAAAAACTGTTTTTT.

This chain connects TRBV14 to TRBJ2-3; tentatively, D is TRBD1 or TRBD2 (7 bases each). V dropped 2 bases and J dropped 4 bases, with 16 bases sitting between them. CDR1 is SGHDN and CDR2 is FVKESK in the germline V gene. The CDR3 sequence is 16 residues long. CDR3 sequence: CASSQHLTGRADTQYF. The CDR3 nucleotides are TGTGCCAGCAGCCAACACCTGACAGGGAGGGCAGATACGCAGTATTTT.

This clonotype has only one observation. V is TRBV28 and J is TRBJ2-7, with TRBD1 matching over 8 bases. CDR1 is MDHEN, CDR2 SYDVKM, per germline. V gave up 6 bases and J gave up 7 bases; unmatched junction bases: 11. This CDR3 comprises 14 residues. For the CDR3, the DNA is TGTGCCAGCAGCACAGCAGGGGGGACAGGAGAGCAGTACTTC. It codes for CASSTAGGTGEQYF.

In this sample, this clonotype turned up many times. This chain joins TRBV7-6 and TRBJ2-2; 8 positions agree with TRBD1. Losses at the gene ends were 6 bases for V and 8 bases for J; bases not matched to a gene: 17. Germline CDR1 and CDR2: SGHVS and FNYEAQ. The CDR3 has 17 residues. The CDR3 loop is CASSNPSRTGPPGELFF. The DNA for the CDR3 is TGTGCCAGCAGTAACCCATCGCGGACAGGGCCCCCGGGGGAGCTGTTTTTT.

A few counts support this clonotype. V usage is TRBV27 and J usage is TRBJ1-5; D gene unclear. Per germline, CDR1 MNHEY and CDR2 SMNVEV (reference sequence). The CDR3 has 14 residues. Between the trimmed V and J ends, which lost 2 bases and 3 bases, there was a span of 8 bases. DNA for the CDR3: TGTGCCAGCAGTTTACGGGCAGACAATCAGCCCCAGCATTTT. Its protein product is CASSLRADNQPQHF.

This clonotype was recorded at least ten times. J is TRBJ1-1 and V is TRBV19, with D maybe TRBD1 (6 bases). From germline, CDR1 is LNHDA and CDR2 SQIVND (reference sequence). The CDR3 is made up of 17 amino acids. Trimming took 6 bases from V and 0 from J, leaving 20 bases between them. Here the CDR3 reads CASRSRGGPSMNTEAFF. The CDR3 nucleotides read TGTGCCAGTAGATCTAGGGGGGGACCTTCGATGAACACTGAAGCTTTCTTT.

The chain couples TRBV9 to TRBJ1-2, with 8 bases lining up with TRBD1. The V gene end was trimmed by 3 bases and the J gene end by 8 bases; junction bases not matched to a gene: 15. Germline CDR1 SGDLS, CDR2 YYNGEE. The CDR3 contains 16 residues. The CDR3 DNA sequence: TGTGCCAGCAGCGCTTGGGGGCAGGGGGCGCGTGGCGGCTACACCTTC. It specifies CASSAWGQGARGGYTF.

About this clonotype: A much larger clone lies one base from this, so it may be a read error. The conserved phenylalanine or tryptophan normally closing the CDR3 is absent here, so this likely arose from a read error. V usage is TRBV24-1 and J usage is TRBJ1-1; D is undetermined. The CDR3 spans 14 residues. Germline V gene data show CDR1 as KGHDR and CDR2 as SFDVKD. V was trimmed by 3 bases and J by 6 bases, leaving 13 bases between them. The CDR3 bases are TGTGCCACCAGTGATCCCGATTCGGGCGCTGAAGCTTTCTCT. This sequence encodes CATSDPDSGAEAFS.

This clonotype was seen a few times. At one of its ends the junction is not consistent with the germline gene, which may arise from a read error. The CDR3 protein is CASREEGPNEKLFF. CDR3 sequence (DNA): TGTGCCAGCAGAGAAGAGGGGCCTAATGAAAAACTGTTTTTT. This chain links TRBV6-1 with TRBJ1-4, with a tentative D call TRBD1 (5 bases). Per germline, CDR1 MNHNS and CDR2 SASEGT. The CDR3 length is 14 residues.

The sample holds a few counts of this clonotype. The V and J genes are TRBV6-6 and TRBJ1-2, with 11 positions matching TRBD1. The CDR3 runs 15 residues. With V trimmed by 3 bases and J by 7 bases, 7 bases remained unmatched. Looked up from germline, CDR1 is MNHNY and CDR2 is SVGAGI (reference sequence). The CDR3 is CASSYGQGAGGGYTF. CDR3 DNA sequence: TGTGCCAGCAGTTATGGACAGGGGGCTGGAGGTGGCTACACCTTC.

This clonotype was detected many times. The chain combines TRBV11-2 with TRBJ1-1, with no clear D. The V gene's germline CDR1 is SGHAT and CDR2 FQNNGV. This CDR3 contains 15 residues. V was shortened by 0 bases and J by 2 bases, with 10 bases between the two germline ends. The CDR3 protein is CASSLEGSLNTEAFF. The CDR3 DNA reads as TGTGCCAGCAGCTTAGAAGGATCCTTAAACACTGAAGCTTTCTTT.

This clonotype appeared many times. The J gene is TRBJ1-6, the V gene TRBV5-5; 9 bases match TRBD1. Germline V gives CDR1 SGHKS, CDR2 YYEKEE (reference sequence). The CDR3 runs to 14 residues. J lost 13 bases, V lost 3 bases, and 8 bases had no gene match. CDR3: CASSSGQGTSPLHF. DNA for the CDR3: TGTGCCAGCAGCTCCGGACAGGGGACGTCCCCCCTCCACTTT.

This clonotype was seen more than once but under ten times. In DNA, the CDR3 is TGTGCCAGTAGCCCCCCCCAGCATTTT. Translating it yields CASSPPQHF. The rearrangement uses TRBV19 and TRBJ1-5; no clear D gene. With 6 bases removed from V and 10 bases from J, the gap between germline ends came to 4 bases. CDR3 size: 9 residues. CDR1 LNHDA and CDR2 SQIVND come from the germline V gene (reference sequence).

This clonotype was recorded at least ten times. This sequence joins TRBV6-6 and TRBJ1-1, with D possibly matching TRBD1 (6 bases). The germline V gene encodes CDR1 MNHNY and CDR2 SVGAGI (reference sequence). The CDR3 runs 15 residues. The V end lost 2 bases, the J end lost 5 bases, and 15 bases lay between the germline ends. The CDR3 sequence is CASSYVGGAGTEAFF. CDR3 bases: TGTGCCAGCAGTTACGTCGGGGGGGCGGGAACTGAAGCTTTCTTT.

For this clonotype: The junction shows a germline mismatch at one end, possibly a read error. The rearrangement uses TRBV2 and TRBJ2-1, with D maybe TRBD2 (6 bases). CDR1 is SNHLY and CDR2 is FYNNEI in the germline V gene. CDR3 length: 14 amino acids. Here the CDR3 reads CASDLTSSYNEQFF. In nucleotides, the CDR3 is TGCGCCTCCGACCTGACTAGTTCCTACAATGAGCAGTTCTTC.

This clonotype occurred a few times. The chain combines TRBV9 with TRBJ1-3; D is undetermined. Germline loops: CDR1 SGDLS, CDR2 YYNGEE. V was trimmed by 4 bases and J by 1 base, leaving 21 bases between them. CDR3 length equals 18 residues. The CDR3: CASSLPPGVGRSGNTIYF. The CDR3 coding sequence is TGTGCCAGCAGCTTACCTCCCGGGGTAGGGCGGTCTGGAAACACCATATATTTT.

On this clonotype: Because it lacks the conserved phenylalanine or tryptophan at the end, this CDR3 is likely a read error. The chain employs TRBV3-1 and TRBJ1-1; the D is unclear. This CDR3 has 14 residues. Per the germline V gene, CDR1 is LGHDT and CDR2 is YNNKEL (reference sequence). Deletions cut 2 bases from V and 1 base from J, with 8 bases between. DNA of the CDR3: TGTGCCAGCAGCCAAAGGGTTGGGAACACTGAAGCTTTCCTT. Protein: CASSQRVGNTEAFL.

This clonotype was counted at least ten times. The genes are TRBV29-1 and TRBJ1-4; perhaps TRBD1 as D (5 bases). Per the germline V gene, CDR1 is SQVTM and CDR2 is ANQGSEA. CDR3 size: 13 residues. With 6 bases removed from V and 5 bases from J, the gap between germline ends came to 13 bases. This chain's CDR3 is CSVAGRGNEKLFF. DNA of the CDR3: TGCAGCGTCGCGGGACGGGGGAATGAAAAACTGTTTTTT.

The sample holds many counts of this clonotype. A junction boundary mismatches the germline segment, possibly from a read error. The CDR3 reads CASSYPTGLQETQYF. The CDR3 DNA reads as TGTGCCAGCAGTTATCCGACAGGGCTCCAAGAGACCCAGTACTTC. This sequence joins TRBV10-3 and TRBJ2-5; 7 bases fit TRBD1. This CDR3 spans 15 amino acids. Germline V gene lookup returns CDR1 ENHRY and CDR2 SYGVKD.

This clonotype was counted many times. The genes are TRBV2 and TRBJ1-1; 7 nucleotides line up with TRBD1. V lost 6 bases, J lost 5 bases, and 6 bases stayed unmatched. Germline lookup yields CDR1 SNHLY and CDR2 FYNNEI. The CDR3 runs 13 residues. CDR3 nucleotides: TGTGCCAGCAGCAGACAGGGAAGTACTGAAGCTTTCTTT. Its translation: CASSRQGSTEAFF.

As for this clonotype: One end of the junction varies from germline; a read error may be responsible. This chain uses TRBV15 with TRBJ2-7; D is possibly TRBD1 (7 bases). Germline V lookup: CDR1 LNHNV, CDR2 YYDKDF (reference sequence). The CDR3 has 14 amino acids. The CDR3 region has the DNA TGTGCCGCCAGCAGAGGCCAGGGGGGAGATACGCAGTACTTC. The encoded protein is CAASRGQGGDTQYF. The entire variable domain, with the rest obtained from reference TRBV15 and TRBJ2-7, is as follows: DAMVIQNPRYQVTQFGKPVTLSCSQTLNHNVMYWYQQKSSQAPKLLFHYYDKDFNNEADTPDNFQSRRPNTSFCFLDIRSPGLGDTAMYLCAASRGQGGDTQYFGPGTRLTVT.

A word on this clonotype: Given a much more abundant clone one base away, this may be a read error. V gene TRBV10-3 combines with J gene TRBJ1-5; a weak D match, TRBD1 (6 bases). The CDR3 loop spans 15 amino acids. Germline-derived CDR1 and CDR2 are ENHRY and SYGVKD. Trimming cost V 6 bases and J 3 bases, with 15 bases left between them. The CDR3 sequence is CAISGSTGTNQPQHF. The DNA of the CDR3 is TGTGCCATCAGCGGCTCAACAGGGACCAATCAGCCCCAGCATTTT.

This clonotype occurred many times. The chain has TRBV7-6 and TRBJ2-5; D is perhaps TRBD1 (7 bases). V lost 5 bases to trimming and J lost 5 bases, with 15 bases between them. The CDR3 is made up of 14 amino acids. Germline CDR1 is SGHVS and CDR2 is FNYEAQ. As DNA, the CDR3 is TGTGCCAGCAGCCACCTCGCGGGACAGGAGACCCAGTACTTC. Translation gives CASSHLAGQETQYF.